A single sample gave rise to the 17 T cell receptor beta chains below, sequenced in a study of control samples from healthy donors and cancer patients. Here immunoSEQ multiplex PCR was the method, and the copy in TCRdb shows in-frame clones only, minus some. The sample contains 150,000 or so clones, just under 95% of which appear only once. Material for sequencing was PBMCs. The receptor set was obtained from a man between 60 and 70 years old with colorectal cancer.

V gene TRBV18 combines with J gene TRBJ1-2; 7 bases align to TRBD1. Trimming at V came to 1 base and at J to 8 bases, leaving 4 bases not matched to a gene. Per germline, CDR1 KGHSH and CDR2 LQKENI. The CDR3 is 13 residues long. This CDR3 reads CASSPQGAEGYTF. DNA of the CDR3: TGTGCCAGCTCACCACAGGGGGCTGAGGGCTACACCTTC.

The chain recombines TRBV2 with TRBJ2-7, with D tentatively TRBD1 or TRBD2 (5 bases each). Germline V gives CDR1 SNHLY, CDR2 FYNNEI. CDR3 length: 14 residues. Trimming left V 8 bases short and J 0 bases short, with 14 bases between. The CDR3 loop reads CASGLSDSSYEQYF. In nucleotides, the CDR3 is TGTGCCAGCGGCCTTAGCGACAGCTCCTACGAGCAGTACTTC.

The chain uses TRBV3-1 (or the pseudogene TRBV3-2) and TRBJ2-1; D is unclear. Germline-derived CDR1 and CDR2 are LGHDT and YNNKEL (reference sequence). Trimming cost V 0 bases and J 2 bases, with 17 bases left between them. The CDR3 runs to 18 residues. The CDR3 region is CASSQDRFNPGPYNEQFF. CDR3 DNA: TGTGCCAGCAGCCAAGATAGGTTTAACCCGGGTCCCTACAATGAGCAGTTCTTC.

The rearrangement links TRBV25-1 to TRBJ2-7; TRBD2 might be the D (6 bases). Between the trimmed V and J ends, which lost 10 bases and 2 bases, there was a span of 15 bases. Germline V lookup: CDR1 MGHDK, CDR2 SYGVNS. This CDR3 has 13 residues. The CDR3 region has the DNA TGTGCCACCCAAAGGGGAGGCCCCTACGAGCAGTACTTC. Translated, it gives CATQRGGPYEQYF.

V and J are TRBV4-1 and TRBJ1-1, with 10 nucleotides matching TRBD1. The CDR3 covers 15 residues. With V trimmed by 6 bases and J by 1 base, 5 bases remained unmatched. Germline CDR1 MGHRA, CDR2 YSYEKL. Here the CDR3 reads CASRLGQGGNTEAFF. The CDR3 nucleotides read TGCGCCAGCAGACTTGGACAGGGGGGGAACACTGAAGCTTTCTTT.

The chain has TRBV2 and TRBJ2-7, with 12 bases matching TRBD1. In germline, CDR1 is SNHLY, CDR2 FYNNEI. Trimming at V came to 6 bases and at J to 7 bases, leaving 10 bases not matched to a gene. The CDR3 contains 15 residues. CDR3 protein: CASSPSRDRGQEQYF. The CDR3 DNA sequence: TGTGCCAGCAGCCCTAGCCGGGACAGGGGGCAAGAGCAGTACTTC.

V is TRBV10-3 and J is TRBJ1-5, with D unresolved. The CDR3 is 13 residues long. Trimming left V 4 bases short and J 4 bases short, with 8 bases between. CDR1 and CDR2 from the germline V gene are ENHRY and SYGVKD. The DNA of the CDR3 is TGTGCCATCAGTGTGGGTACAAATCAGCCCCAGCATTTT. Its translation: CAISVGTNQPQHF.

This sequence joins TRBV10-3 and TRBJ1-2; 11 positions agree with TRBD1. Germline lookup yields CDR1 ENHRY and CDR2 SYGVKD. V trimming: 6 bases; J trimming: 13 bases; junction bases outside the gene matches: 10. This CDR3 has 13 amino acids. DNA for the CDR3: TGTGCCATCAGCGCGGGACAGGGGGGCTTCCTCACCTTC. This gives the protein CAISAGQGGFLTF.

CDR3 sequence: CASSRDRSNQPQHF. The CDR3 nucleotides are TGTGCCAGCTCACGCGACAGAAGCAATCAGCCCCAGCATTTT. This chain connects TRBV18 to TRBJ1-5; D is perhaps TRBD1 (5 bases). Germline CDR1 and CDR2: KGHSH and LQKENI. With 4 bases removed from V and 1 base from J, the gap between germline ends came to 8 bases. This CDR3 has 14 residues.

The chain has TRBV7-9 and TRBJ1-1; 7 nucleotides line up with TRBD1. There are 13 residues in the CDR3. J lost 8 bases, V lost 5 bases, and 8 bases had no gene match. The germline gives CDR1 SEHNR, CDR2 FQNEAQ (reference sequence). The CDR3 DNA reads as TGTGCCAGCAGCCGACAGGGTACCCCCGAAGCTTTCTTT. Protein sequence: CASSRQGTPEAFF.

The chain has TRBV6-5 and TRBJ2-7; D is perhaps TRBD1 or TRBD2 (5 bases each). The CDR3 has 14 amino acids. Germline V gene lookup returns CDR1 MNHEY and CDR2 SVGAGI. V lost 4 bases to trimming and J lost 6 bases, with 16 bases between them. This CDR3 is CASSSGFSRGEQYF. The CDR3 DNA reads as TGTGCCAGCAGTTCAGGGTTCTCGAGGGGCGAGCAGTACTTC.

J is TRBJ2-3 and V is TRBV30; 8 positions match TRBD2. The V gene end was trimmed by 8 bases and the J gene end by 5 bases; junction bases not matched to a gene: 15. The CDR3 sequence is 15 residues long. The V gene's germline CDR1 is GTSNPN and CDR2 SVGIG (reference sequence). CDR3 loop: CAHDTTGGQGDTQYF. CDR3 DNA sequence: TGTGCCCACGATACGACGGGGGGGCAAGGAGATACGCAGTATTTT.

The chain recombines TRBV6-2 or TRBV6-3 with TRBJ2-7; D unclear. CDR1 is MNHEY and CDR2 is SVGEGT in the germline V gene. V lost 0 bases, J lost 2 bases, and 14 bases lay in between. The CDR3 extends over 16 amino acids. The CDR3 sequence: CASSYSINGRTYEQYF. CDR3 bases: TGTGCCAGCAGTTACTCGATAAATGGCCGCACCTACGAGCAGTACTTC.

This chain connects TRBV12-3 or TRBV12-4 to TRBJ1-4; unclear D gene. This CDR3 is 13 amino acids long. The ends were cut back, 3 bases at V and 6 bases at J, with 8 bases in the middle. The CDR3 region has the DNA TGTGCCAGCAGTTTTCGAGTGGATGAAAAACTGTTTTTT. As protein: CASSFRVDEKLFF.

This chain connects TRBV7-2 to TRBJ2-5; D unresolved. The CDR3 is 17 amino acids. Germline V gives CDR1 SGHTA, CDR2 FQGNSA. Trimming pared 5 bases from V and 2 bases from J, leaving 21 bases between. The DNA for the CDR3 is TGTGCCAGCAGCCGGGCCTCCGCAGGACCTAGACAAGAGACCCAGTACTTC. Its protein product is CASSRASAGPRQETQYF. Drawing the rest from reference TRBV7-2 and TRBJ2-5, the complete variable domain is GAGVSQSPSNKVTEKGKDVELRCDPISGHTALYWYRQSLGQGLEFLIYFQGNSAPDKSGLPSDRFSAERTGGSVSTLTIQRTQQEDSAVYLCASSRASAGPRQETQYFGPGTRLLVL.

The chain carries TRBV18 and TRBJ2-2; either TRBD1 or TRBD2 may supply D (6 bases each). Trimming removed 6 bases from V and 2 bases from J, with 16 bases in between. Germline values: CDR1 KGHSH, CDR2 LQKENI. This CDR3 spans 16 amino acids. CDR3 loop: CASSPRGGLNTGELFF. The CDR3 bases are TGTGCCAGCTCTCCCAGGGGAGGCCTTAACACCGGGGAGCTGTTTTTT.

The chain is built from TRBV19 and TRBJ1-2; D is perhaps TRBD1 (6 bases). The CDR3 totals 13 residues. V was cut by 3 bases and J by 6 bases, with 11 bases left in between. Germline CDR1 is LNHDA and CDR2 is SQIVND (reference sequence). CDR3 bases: TGTGCCAGTAGTATCTGGGGGGGCGATGGCTACACCTTC. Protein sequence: CASSIWGGDGYTF. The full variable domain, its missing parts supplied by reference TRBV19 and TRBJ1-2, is DGGITQSPKYLFRKEGQNVTLSCEQNLNHDAMYWYRQDPGQGLRLIYYSQIVNDFQKGDIAEGYSVSREKKESFPLTVTSAQKNPTAFYLCASSIWGGDGYTFGSGTRLTVV.